Listed below are T cell receptor beta chains from one sample, sequenced in a study of T-cell memory formation after mild COVID-19. TCRdb used MiXCR to reprocess the 5' RACE reads, holding one entry per CDR3 protein. Of under 300,000 distinct CDR3 sequences listed, about a sixth are singletons. The sample comprised PBMCs or a T cell subset sorted from them (not recorded which). These receptors were collected from a man younger than 35 who had mild COVID-19 (a few samples of this study predate the infection). Cell type and time point are not known. Both conserved end residues are part of each CDR3. D genes are given only for firm matches. Size tells how often a clone was seen (once, few, many) or the class of an expanded clone, and some rows leave it out.

size: few; D: .; V: TRBV7-8; J: TRBJ1-4; CDR3: CASSSSPRGKLFF; DNA: TGTGCCAGCAGTTCCAGCCCCCGAGGAAAACTGTTTTTT
size: few; D: TRBD1; V: TRBV5-1; J: TRBJ2-5; CDR3: CASSPLSGQGASGTQYF; DNA: TGCGCCAGCAGCCCTTTGTCCGGACAGGGGGCCTCAGGGACCCAGTACTTC
size: few; D: TRBD2; V: TRBV24-1; J: TRBJ2-2; CDR3: CATSDAKRGYTGELFF; DNA: TGTGCCACCAGTGATGCCAAGCGGGGTTACACCGGGGAGCTGTTTTTT
size: .; D: .; V: TRBV6-6; J: TRBJ1-1; CDR3: CASSTGQNTEAFF; DNA: TGTGCCAGCAGCACGGGGCAGAACACTGAAGCTTTCTTT
size: .; D: TRBD2; V: TRBV10-3; J: TRBJ2-3; CDR3: CAIRASGGSTDTQYF; DNA: TGTGCCATCAGGGCTAGCGGGGGCAGCACAGATACGCAGTATTTT
size: few; D: TRBD2; V: TRBV12-3/TRBV12-4; J: TRBJ2-1; CDR3: CASSALAGGPGEQFF; DNA: TGTGCCAGCAGTGCACTAGCGGGGGGGCCCGGGGAGCAGTTCTTC
size: .; D: .; V: TRBV2; J: TRBJ1-6; CDR3: CASTWSSDPLHF; DNA: TGTGCCAGCACTTGGTCGAGTGACCCCCTCCACTTT
size: few; D: TRBD1; V: TRBV7-2; J: TRBJ2-5; CDR3: CASRTGTGGARTQYF; DNA: TGTGCCAGCAGAACCGGGACAGGGGGGGCAAGAACCCAGTACTTC
size: .; D: .; V: TRBV12-3/TRBV12-4; J: TRBJ2-2; CDR3: CASFQENTGELFF; DNA: TGTGCCAGCTTCCAGGAGAACACCGGGGAGCTGTTTTTT
size: few; D: TRBD2; V: TRBV10-3; J: TRBJ2-5; CDR3: CAISEWGGQETQYF; DNA: TGTGCCATCAGTGAATGGGGGGGCCAAGAGACCCAGTACTTC
size: .; D: .; V: TRBV7-3; J: TRBJ1-5; CDR3: CASSSIGGGNQPQHF; DNA: TGTGCCAGCAGCTCCATTGGAGGTGGCAATCAGCCCCAGCATTTT
size: .; D: .; V: TRBV6-2/TRBV6-3; J: TRBJ1-1; CDR3: CASSYSPQNTEAFF; DNA: TGTGCCAGCAGTTACTCGCCCCAGAACACTGAAGCTTTCTTT
size: many; D: .; V: TRBV7-2; J: TRBJ1-3; CDR3: CASSLGGGALGNTIYF; DNA: TGTGCCAGCAGCTTAGGGGGGGGTGCCCTTGGAAACACCATATATTTT
size: few; D: .; V: TRBV20-1; J: TRBJ1-1; CDR3: CSARDPQGWDTEAFF; DNA: TGCAGTGCTAGAGATCCCCAGGGTTGGGACACTGAAGCTTTCTTT
size: .; D: .; V: TRBV6-2/TRBV6-3; J: TRBJ2-5; CDR3: CASSRQYQETQYF; DNA: TGTGCCAGCAGTCGACAGTACCAAGAGACCCAGTACTTC
size: many; D: .; V: TRBV20-1; J: TRBJ2-5; CDR3: CSAQRYQETQYF; DNA: TGCAGTGCCCAGAGGTACCAAGAGACCCAGTACTTC
size: few; D: .; V: TRBV27; J: TRBJ2-3; CDR3: CASSRMGTSTDTQYF; DNA: TGTGCCAGCAGCCGTATGGGGACTAGCACAGATACGCAGTATTTT
size: .; D: .; V: TRBV5-8; J: TRBJ2-7; CDR3: CATGAYHEQYF; DNA: TGTGCCACCGGGGCCTACCACGAGCAGTACTTC
size: .; D: TRBD2; V: TRBV20-1; J: TRBJ2-1; CDR3: CSARGLAGYNEQFF; DNA: TGCAGTGCTAGAGGACTAGCGGGCTACAATGAGCAGTTCTTC
size: .; D: .; V: TRBV25-1; J: TRBJ1-4; CDR3: CASSLGGIGNEKLFF; DNA: TGTGCCAGCTCCTTGGGAGGGATCGGGAATGAAAAACTGTTTTTT
size: .; D: .; V: TRBV29-1; J: TRBJ2-3; CDR3: CSALPQRGDTQYF; DNA: TGCAGCGCCCTACCCCAGAGGGGAGATACGCAGTATTTT
size: .; D: .; V: TRBV12-3/TRBV12-4; J: TRBJ1-3; CDR3: CASRPSSGNTIYF; DNA: TGTGCCAGCAGACCTTCCTCTGGAAACACCATATATTTT
size: .; D: TRBD1; V: TRBV7-9; J: TRBJ2-3; CDR3: CASSLRENRGRTDTQYF; DNA: TGTGCCAGCAGCCTCCGTGAGAACAGGGGTAGGACAGATACGCAGTATTTT
size: .; D: .; V: TRBV7-2; J: TRBJ2-5; CDR3: CASSLGRIETQYF; DNA: TGTGCCAGCAGCTTAGGGAGAATAGAGACCCAGTACTTC
size: once; D: .; V: TRBV5-1; J: TRBJ2-2; CDR3: CASSLGNSMVRDTGEPFF; DNA: TGCGCCAGCAGTTTGGGGAACTCGATGGTGAGGGACACCGGGGAGCCGTTTTTT
size: few; D: .; V: TRBV5-1; J: TRBJ2-7; CDR3: CASSGQGGSYEQYF; DNA: TGCGCCAGCAGCGGACAGGGAGGGTCCTACGAGCAGTACTTC
size: .; D: .; V: TRBV5-1; J: TRBJ1-4; CDR3: CASSFGAGEKLFF; DNA: TGCGCCAGCAGCTTCGGAGCGGGTGAAAAACTGTTTTTT
size: .; D: .; V: TRBV12-3/TRBV12-4; J: TRBJ1-2; CDR3: CASSLEGGVYGYTF; DNA: TGTGCCAGCAGTTTAGAAGGAGGGGTCTATGGCTACACCTTC
size: many; D: .; V: TRBV7-2; J: TRBJ2-5; CDR3: CASSRGGAETQYF; DNA: TGCGCCAGCAGCCGAGGGGGGGCGGAGACCCAGTACTTC
size: many; D: .; V: TRBV5-1; J: TRBJ2-3; CDR3: CASSLGLLSTDTQYF; DNA: TGCGCCAGCAGTTTGGGACTCCTTAGCACAGATACGCAGTATTTT
size: .; D: TRBD1; V: TRBV11-2; J: TRBJ1-2; CDR3: CASSFDRGPYGYTF; DNA: TGTGCCAGCAGCTTCGACAGGGGTCCGTATGGCTACACCTTC
size: .; D: .; V: TRBV19; J: TRBJ1-1; CDR3: CASSIPRDTEAFF; DNA: TGTGCCAGTAGTATCCCCAGGGACACTGAAGCTTTCTTT
size: .; D: .; V: TRBV7-3; J: TRBJ2-1; CDR3: CASSSGIYNNEQFF; DNA: TGTGCCAGCAGCTCCGGGATCTACAACAATGAGCAGTTCTTC
size: .; D: .; V: TRBV5-6; J: TRBJ2-7; CDR3: CASSLTVNSEQYF; DNA: TGTGCCAGCAGCTTGACTGTGAATTCCGAGCAGTACTTC
size: many; D: .; V: TRBV20-1; J: TRBJ2-5; CDR3: CSASPRETQYF; DNA: TGCAGTGCCAGCCCTCGAGAGACCCAGTACTTC
size: .; D: .; V: TRBV14; J: TRBJ1-3; CDR3: CASSQGLGRSSGNTIYF; DNA: TGTGCCAGCAGCCAAGGACTGGGACGCTCCTCTGGAAACACCATATATTTT
size: .; D: .; V: TRBV6-1; J: TRBJ2-5; CDR3: CASSALLRETQYF; DNA: TGTGCCAGCAGTGCTCTCCTACGCGAGACCCAGTACTTC